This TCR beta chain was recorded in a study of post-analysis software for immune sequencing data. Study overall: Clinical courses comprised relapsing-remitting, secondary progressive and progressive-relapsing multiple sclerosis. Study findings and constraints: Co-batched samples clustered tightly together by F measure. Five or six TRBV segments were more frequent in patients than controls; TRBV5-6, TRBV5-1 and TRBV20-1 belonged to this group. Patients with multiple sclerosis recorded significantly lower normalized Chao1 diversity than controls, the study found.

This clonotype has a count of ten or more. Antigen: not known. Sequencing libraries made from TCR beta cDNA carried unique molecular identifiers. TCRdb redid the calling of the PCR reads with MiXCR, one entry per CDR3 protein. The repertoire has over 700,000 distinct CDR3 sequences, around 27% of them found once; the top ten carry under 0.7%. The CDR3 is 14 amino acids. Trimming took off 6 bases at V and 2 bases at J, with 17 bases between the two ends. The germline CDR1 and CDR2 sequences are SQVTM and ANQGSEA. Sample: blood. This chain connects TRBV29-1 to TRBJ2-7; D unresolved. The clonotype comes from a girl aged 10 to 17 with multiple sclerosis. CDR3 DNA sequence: TGCAGCGTAGTTACAGATGAGCTCCCCTACGAGCAGTACTTC. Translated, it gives CSVVTDELPYEQYF.